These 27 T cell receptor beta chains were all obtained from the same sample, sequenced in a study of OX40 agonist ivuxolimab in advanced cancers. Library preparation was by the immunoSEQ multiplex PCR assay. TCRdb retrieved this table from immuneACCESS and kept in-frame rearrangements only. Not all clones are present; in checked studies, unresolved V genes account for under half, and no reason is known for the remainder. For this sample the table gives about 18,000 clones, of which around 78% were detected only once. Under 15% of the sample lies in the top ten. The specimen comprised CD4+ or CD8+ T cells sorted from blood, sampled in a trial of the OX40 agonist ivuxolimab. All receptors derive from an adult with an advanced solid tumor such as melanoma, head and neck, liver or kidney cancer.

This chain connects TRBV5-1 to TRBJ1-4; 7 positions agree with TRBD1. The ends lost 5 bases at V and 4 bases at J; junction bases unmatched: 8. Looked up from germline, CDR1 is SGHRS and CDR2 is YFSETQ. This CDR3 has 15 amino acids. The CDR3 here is CASRKWTGLNEKLFF. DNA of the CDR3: TGCGCCAGCAGGAAATGGACAGGACTTAATGAAAAACTGTTTTTT.

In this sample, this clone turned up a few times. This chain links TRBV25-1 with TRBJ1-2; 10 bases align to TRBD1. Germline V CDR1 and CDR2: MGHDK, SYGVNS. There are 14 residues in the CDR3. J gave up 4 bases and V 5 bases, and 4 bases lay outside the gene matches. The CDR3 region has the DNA TGTGCCAGCAGTACCCGGACAGGGGGCTATGGCTACACCTTC. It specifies CASSTRTGGYGYTF.

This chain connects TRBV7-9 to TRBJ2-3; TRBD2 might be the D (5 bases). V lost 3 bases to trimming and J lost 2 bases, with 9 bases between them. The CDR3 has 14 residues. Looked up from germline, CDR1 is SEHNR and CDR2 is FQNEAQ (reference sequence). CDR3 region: CASSLGSSTDTQYF. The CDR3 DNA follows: TGTGCCAGCAGCTTGGGGAGCTCCACAGATACGCAGTATTTT.

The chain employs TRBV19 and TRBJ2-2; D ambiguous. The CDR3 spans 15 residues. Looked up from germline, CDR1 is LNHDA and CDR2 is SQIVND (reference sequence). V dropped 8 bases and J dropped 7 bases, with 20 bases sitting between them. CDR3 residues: CASEPLRWGGGELFF. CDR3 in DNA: TGTGCCAGTGAGCCACTCCGTTGGGGTGGCGGGGAGCTGTTTTTT.

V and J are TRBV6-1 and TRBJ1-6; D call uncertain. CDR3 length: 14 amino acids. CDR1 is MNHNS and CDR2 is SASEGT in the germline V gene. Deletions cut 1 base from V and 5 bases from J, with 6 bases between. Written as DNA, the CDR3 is TGTGCCAGCAGTGAAGACGGCCATAATTCACCCCTCCACTTT. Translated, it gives CASSEDGHNSPLHF.

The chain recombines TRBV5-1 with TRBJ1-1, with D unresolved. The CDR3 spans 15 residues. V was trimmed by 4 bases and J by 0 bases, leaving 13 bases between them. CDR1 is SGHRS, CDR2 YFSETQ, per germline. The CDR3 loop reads CASSPQTGLNTEAFF. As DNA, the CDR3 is TGCGCCAGCAGCCCACAGACCGGATTGAACACTGAAGCTTTCTTT.

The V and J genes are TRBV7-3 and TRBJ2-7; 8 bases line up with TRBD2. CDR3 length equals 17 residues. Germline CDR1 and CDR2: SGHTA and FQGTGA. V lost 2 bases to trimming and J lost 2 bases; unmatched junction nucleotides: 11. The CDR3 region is CASSLASGLQGPYEQYF. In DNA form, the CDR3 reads TGTGCCAGCAGCTTAGCTAGCGGGTTACAAGGGCCCTACGAGCAGTACTTC.

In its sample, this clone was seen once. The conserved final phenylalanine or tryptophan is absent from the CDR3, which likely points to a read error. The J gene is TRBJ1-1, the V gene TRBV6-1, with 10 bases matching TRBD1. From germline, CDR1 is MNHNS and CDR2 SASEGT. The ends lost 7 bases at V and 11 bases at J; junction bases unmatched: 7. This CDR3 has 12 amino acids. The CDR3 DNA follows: TGTGCCAGCATGAAGGACAGGGGGGAGGCTTTCCTT. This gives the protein CASMKDRGEAFL.

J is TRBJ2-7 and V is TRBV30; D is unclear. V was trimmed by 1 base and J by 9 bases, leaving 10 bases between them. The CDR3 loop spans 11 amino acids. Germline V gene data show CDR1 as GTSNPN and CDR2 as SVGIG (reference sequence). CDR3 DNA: TGTGCCTGGAGTGATCGGGCAGGGCAGTACTTC. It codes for CAWSDRAGQYF.

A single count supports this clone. CDR3 loop: CASSLGNEQFF. Written as DNA, the CDR3 is TGTGCCAGCAGCTTAGGGAATGAGCAGTTCTTC. The chain uses TRBV7-9 and TRBJ2-1, with D uncertain. The CDR3 covers 11 residues. Germline V CDR1 and CDR2: SEHNR, FQNEAQ (reference sequence). The V end lost 1 base, the J end lost 7 bases, and 2 bases lay between the germline ends.

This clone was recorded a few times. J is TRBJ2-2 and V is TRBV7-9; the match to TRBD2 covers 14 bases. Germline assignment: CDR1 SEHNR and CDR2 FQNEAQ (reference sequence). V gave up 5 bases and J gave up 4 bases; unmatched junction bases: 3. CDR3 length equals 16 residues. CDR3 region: CASSPGLAGATGELFF. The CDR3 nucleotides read TGTGCCAGCAGCCCGGGACTAGCGGGAGCCACCGGGGAGCTGTTTTTT.

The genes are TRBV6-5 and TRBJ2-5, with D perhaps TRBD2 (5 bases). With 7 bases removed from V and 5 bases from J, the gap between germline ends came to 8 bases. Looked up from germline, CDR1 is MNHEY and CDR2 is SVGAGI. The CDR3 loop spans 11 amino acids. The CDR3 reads CASIRGETQYF. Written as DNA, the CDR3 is TGTGCCAGCATCCGAGGGGAGACCCAGTACTTC.

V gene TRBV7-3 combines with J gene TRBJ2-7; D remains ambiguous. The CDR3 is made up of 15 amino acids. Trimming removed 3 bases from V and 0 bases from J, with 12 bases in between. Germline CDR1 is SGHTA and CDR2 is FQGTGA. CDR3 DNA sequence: TGTGCCAGCAGCTTTGACCGGGCTGGCTCCTACGAGCAGTACTTC. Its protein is CASSFDRAGSYEQYF.

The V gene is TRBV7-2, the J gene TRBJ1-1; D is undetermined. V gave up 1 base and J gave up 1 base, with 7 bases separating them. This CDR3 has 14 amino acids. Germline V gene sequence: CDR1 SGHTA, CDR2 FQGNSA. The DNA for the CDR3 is TGTGCCAGCAGCTTAGTATCGGGGAACACTGAAGCTTTCTTT. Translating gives CASSLVSGNTEAFF.

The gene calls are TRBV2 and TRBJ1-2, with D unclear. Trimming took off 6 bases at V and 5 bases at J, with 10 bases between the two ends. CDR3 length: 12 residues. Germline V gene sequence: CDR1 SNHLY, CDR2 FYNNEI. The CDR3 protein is CASSPGPYGYTF. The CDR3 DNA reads TGTGCCAGCAGCCCTGGGCCGTATGGCTACACCTTC. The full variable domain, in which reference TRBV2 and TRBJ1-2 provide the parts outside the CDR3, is EPEVTQTPSHQVTQMGQEVILRCVPISNHLYFYWYRQILGQKVEFLVSFYNNEISEKSEIFDDQFSVERPDGSNFTLKIRSTKLEDSAMYFCASSPGPYGYTFGSGTRLTVV.

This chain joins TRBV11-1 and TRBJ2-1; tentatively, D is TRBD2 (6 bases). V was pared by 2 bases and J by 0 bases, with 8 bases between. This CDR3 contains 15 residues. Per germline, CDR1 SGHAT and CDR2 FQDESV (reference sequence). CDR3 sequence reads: CASSLKAGSYNEQFF. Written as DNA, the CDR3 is TGTGCCAGCAGCTTAAAAGCGGGCTCCTACAATGAGCAGTTCTTC.

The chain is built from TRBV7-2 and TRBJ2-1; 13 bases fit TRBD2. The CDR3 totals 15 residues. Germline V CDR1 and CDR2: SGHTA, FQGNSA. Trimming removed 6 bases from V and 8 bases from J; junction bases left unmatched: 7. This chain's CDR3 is CASSSLAGGGYEQFF. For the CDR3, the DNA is TGTGCCAGCAGTTCACTAGCGGGAGGGGGGTATGAGCAGTTCTTC.

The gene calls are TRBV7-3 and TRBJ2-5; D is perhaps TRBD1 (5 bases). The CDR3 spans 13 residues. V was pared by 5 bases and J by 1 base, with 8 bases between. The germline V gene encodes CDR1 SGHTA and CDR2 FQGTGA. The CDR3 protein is CASSKGPQETQYF. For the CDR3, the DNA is TGTGCCAGCAGCAAGGGGCCCCAAGAGACCCAGTACTTC. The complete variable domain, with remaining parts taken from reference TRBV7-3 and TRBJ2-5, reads GAGVSQTPSNKVTEKGKYVELRCDPISGHTALYWYRQSLGQGPEFLIYFQGTGAADDSGLPNDRFFAVRPEGSVSTLKIQRTERGDSAVYLCASSKGPQETQYFGPGTRLLVL.

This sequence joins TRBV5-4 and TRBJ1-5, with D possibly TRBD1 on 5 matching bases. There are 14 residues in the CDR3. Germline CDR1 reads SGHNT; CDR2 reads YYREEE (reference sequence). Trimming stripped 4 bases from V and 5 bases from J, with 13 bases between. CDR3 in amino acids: CASSAGLSDQPQHF. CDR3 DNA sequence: TGTGCCAGCAGCGCGGGACTCTCAGATCAGCCCCAGCATTTT.

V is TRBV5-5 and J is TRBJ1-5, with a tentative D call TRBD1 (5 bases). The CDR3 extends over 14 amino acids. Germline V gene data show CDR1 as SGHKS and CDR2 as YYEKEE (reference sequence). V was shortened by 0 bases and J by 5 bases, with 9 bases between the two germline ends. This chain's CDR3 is CASSLEGSYQPQHF. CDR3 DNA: TGTGCCAGCAGCTTGGAGGGGAGTTATCAGCCCCAGCATTTT.

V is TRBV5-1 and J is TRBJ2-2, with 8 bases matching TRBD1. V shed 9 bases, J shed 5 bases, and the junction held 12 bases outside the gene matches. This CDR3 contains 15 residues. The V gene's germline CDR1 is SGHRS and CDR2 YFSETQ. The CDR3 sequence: CANPDRVLKTGELFF. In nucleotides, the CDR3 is TGCGCCAACCCGGACAGGGTATTGAAAACCGGGGAGCTGTTTTTT. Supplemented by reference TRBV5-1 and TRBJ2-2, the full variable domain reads KAGVTQTPRYLIKTRGQQVTLSCSPISGHRSVSWYQQTPGQGLQFLFEYFSETQRNKGNFPGRFSGRQFSNSRSEMNVSTLELGDSALYLCANPDRVLKTGELFFGEGSRLTVL.

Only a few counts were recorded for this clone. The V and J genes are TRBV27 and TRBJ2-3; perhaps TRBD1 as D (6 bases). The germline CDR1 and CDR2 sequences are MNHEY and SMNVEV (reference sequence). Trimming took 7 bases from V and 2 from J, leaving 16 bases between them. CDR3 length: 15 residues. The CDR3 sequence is CASTPGTYPTDTQYF. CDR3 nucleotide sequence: TGTGCCAGCACCCCGGGGACATACCCCACAGATACGCAGTATTTT.

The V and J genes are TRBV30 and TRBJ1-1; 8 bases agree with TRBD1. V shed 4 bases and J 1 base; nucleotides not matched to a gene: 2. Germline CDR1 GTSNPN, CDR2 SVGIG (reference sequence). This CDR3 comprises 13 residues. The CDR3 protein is CAWIQGGNTEAFF. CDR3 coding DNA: TGTGCCTGGATACAGGGGGGGAACACTGAAGCTTTCTTT. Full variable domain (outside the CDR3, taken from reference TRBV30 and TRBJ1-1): SQTIHQWPATLVQPVGSPLSLECTVEGTSNPNLYWYRQAAGRGLQLLFYSVGIGQISSEVPQNLSASRPQDRQFILSSKKLLLSDSGFYLCAWIQGGNTEAFFGQGTRLTVV.

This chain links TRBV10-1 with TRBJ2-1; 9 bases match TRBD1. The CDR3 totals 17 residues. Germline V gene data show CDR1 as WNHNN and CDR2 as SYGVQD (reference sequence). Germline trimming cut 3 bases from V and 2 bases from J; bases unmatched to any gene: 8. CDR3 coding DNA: TGCGCCAGCAGTGAAAGGGTCGGGACAGGGACCTACAATGAGCAGTTCTTC. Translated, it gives CASSERVGTGTYNEQFF.

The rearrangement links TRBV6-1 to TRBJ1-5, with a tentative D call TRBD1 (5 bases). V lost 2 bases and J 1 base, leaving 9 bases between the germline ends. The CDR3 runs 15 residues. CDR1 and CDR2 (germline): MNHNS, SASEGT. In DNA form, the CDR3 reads TGTGCCAGCAGTGAAAGTAACAGGAGCAATCAGCCCCAGCATTTT. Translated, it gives CASSESNRSNQPQHF.

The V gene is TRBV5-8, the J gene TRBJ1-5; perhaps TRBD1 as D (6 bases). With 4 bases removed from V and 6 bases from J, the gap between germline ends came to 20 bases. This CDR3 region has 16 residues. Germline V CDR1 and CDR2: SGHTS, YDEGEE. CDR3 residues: CASSPSYQGPGQPQHF. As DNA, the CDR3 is TGTGCCAGCAGCCCATCGTATCAGGGGCCGGGTCAGCCCCAGCATTTT.

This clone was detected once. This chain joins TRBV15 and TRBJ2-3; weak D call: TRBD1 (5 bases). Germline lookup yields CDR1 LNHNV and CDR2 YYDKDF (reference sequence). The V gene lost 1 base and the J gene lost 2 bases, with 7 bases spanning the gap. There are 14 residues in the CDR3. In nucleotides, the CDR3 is TGTGCCACCAGCAGAGGACAGTTCACAGATACGCAGTATTTT. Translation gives CATSRGQFTDTQYF.